This T cell receptor beta chain was captured by sequencing in a study of shared clonotypes between healthy human individuals. Germline CDR1 and CDR2: SNHLY and FYNNEI. CDR3 length: 14 amino acids. The V gene lost 4 bases and the J gene lost 7 bases, with 16 bases spanning the gap. Here immunoSEQ multiplex PCR was the method, and the copy in TCRdb shows in-frame clones only, minus some. The sample lists over a million clones, 65% to 75% occurring once. This TCR was sampled from a man between 18 and 35 years old in good health. Material: memory CD4+ T cells sorted from blood. The subset: CD45RA-negative fraction. The chain is built from TRBV2 and TRBJ1-2; no clear D gene. The CDR3 reads CASSGEGEATGYTF. The CDR3 bases are TGTGCCAGCAGTGGGGAGGGTGAGGCTACTGGCTACACCTTC.